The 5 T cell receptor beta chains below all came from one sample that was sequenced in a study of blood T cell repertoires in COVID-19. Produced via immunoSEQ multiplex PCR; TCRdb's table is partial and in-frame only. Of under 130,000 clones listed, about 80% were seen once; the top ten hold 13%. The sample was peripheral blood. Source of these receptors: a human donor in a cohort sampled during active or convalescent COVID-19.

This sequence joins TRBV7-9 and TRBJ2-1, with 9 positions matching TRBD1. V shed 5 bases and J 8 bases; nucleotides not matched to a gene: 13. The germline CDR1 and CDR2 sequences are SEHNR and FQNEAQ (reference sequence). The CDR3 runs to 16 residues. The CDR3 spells CASSTGTGFQDDEQFF. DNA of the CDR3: TGTGCCAGCAGCACCGGGACAGGGTTCCAGGACGATGAGCAGTTCTTC.

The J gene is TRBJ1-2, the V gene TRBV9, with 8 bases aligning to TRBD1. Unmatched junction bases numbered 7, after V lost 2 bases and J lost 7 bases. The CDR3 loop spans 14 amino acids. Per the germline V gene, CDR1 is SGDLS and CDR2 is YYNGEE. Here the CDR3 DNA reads TGTGCCAGCAGCGTCGGACAGGGTGGTTCTGGCTACACCTTC. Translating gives CASSVGQGGSGYTF. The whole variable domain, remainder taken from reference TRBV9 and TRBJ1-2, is DSGVTQTPKHLITATGQRVTLRCSPRSGDLSVYWYQQSLDQGLQFLIQYYNGEERAKGNILERFSAQQFPDLHSELNLSSLELGDSALYFCASSVGQGGSGYTFGSGTRLTVV.

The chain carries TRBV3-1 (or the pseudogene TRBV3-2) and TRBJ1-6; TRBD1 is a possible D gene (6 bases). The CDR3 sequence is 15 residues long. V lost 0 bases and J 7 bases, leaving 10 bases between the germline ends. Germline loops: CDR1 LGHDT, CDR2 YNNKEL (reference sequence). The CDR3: CASSQDVGANSPLHF. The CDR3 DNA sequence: TGTGCCAGCAGCCAAGATGTGGGGGCCAATTCACCCCTCCACTTT.

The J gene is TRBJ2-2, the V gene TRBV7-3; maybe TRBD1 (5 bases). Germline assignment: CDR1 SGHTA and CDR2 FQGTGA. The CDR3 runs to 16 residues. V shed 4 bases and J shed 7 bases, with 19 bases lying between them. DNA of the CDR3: TGTGCCAGCAGCTCCCAAACCAGGGTGTTCGGCGGGGAGCTGTTTTTT. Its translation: CASSSQTRVFGGELFF.

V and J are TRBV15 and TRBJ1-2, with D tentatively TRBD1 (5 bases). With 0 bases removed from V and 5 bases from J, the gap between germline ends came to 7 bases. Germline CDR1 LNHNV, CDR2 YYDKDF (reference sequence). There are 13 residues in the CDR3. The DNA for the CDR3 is TGTGCCACCAGCAGAGATCAGGGATATGGCTACACCTTC. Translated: CATSRDQGYGYTF.